These 29 T cell receptor beta chains came from one sample sequenced in a study of CD4 T cells in relation to SARS-CoV-2 and coronaviruses. Clones were read by immunoSEQ multiplex PCR, and TCRdb kept only the in-frame ones, dropping some. Of about 59,000 clones in the sample, approximately 90% were seen once. Before the COVID-19 pandemic, during about 2011-2019, CD4+ T cells were taken from unexposed donors. Sample: memory CD4+ T cells from PBMCs. The receptors come from a human donor in good health.

This chain uses TRBV4-2 with TRBJ1-4; D is undetermined. The CDR3 loop spans 15 amino acids. V shed 2 bases and J shed 0 bases, with 7 bases lying between them. Germline CDR1 and CDR2: LGHNA and YNFKEQ. The CDR3 DNA is TGTGCCAGCAGCCAACTGTTTGCAACTAATGAAAAACTGTTTTTT. This sequence encodes CASSQLFATNEKLFF.

This chain joins TRBV18 and TRBJ1-4, with 7 bases matching TRBD1. V shed 6 bases, J shed 8 bases, and the junction held 9 bases outside the gene matches. Germline V CDR1 and CDR2: KGHSH, LQKENI. The CDR3 loop spans 14 amino acids. The CDR3 is CASSRGQAEEKLFF. In nucleotides, the CDR3 is TGTGCCAGCTCTAGAGGACAGGCGGAAGAAAAACTGTTTTTT. Variable domain in full (rest from reference TRBV18 and TRBJ1-4): NAGVMQNPRHLVRRRGQEARLRCSPMKGHSHVYWYRQLPEEGLKFMVYLQKENIIDESGMPKERFSAEFPKEGPSILRIQQVVRGDSAAYFCASSRGQAEEKLFFGSGTQLSVL.

The chain links TRBV6-5 to TRBJ2-5, with 7 bases lining up with TRBD1. This CDR3 region has 13 residues. V lost 6 bases, J lost 2 bases, and 3 bases stayed unmatched. Germline V CDR1 and CDR2: MNHEY, SVGAGI. CDR3 region: CASSLQGQETQYF. Here the CDR3 DNA reads TGTGCCAGCAGCTTACAGGGGCAAGAGACCCAGTACTTC.

The chain recombines TRBV19 with TRBJ2-1; D is uncertain. Trimming stripped 2 bases from V and 8 bases from J, with 7 bases between. The CDR3 extends over 12 amino acids. Per the germline V gene, CDR1 is LNHDA and CDR2 is SQIVND (reference sequence). CDR3 bases: TGTGCCAGTAGTATAACCCCCGATGAGCAGTTCTTC. As protein: CASSITPDEQFF.

The chain uses TRBV6-6 and TRBJ2-5; D might be TRBD1 (7 bases). Germline V gives CDR1 MNHNY, CDR2 SVGAGI (reference sequence). Trimming took 2 bases from V and 6 from J, leaving 16 bases between them. This CDR3 is 15 amino acids long. CDR3: CASSYGAEGAQTQYF. DNA of the CDR3: TGTGCCAGCAGTTACGGGGCGGAGGGGGCGCAGACCCAGTACTTC.

CDR3 region: CASSNLGGVAGGYTF. The DNA for the CDR3 is TGTGCCAGCAGTAACCTGGGGGGGGTTGCCGGAGGCTACACCTTC. V usage is TRBV7-9 and J usage is TRBJ1-2, with D possibly TRBD1 on 5 matching bases. CDR1 is SEHNR, CDR2 FQNEAQ, per germline (reference sequence). The CDR3 has 15 amino acids. Trimming cost V 6 bases and J 8 bases, with 22 bases left between them.

J is TRBJ2-2 and V is TRBV7-9; perhaps TRBD2 as D (5 bases). Germline loops: CDR1 SEHNR, CDR2 FQNEAQ (reference sequence). This CDR3 comprises 15 residues. The V end was cut by 7 bases, the J end by 0 bases, with 12 bases between. CDR3 loop: CASIPASTNTGELFF. CDR3 nucleotide sequence: TGTGCCAGCATTCCGGCTAGCACGAACACCGGGGAGCTGTTTTTT.

Comment on this clone: Relative to the germline gene, one junction end is altered; a read error may explain this. This chain joins TRBV18 and TRBJ1-6, with 7 bases that match TRBD1. Germline V gene lookup returns CDR1 KGHSH and CDR2 LQKENI. This CDR3 spans 16 amino acids. The CDR3 DNA reads TGTGCCAGCTCACCACCGGCAGGGGGTTATAGTTCACCCCTCCACTTT. Translation gives CASSPPAGGYSSPLHF.

V is TRBV18 and J is TRBJ2-1; D unresolved. Germline V gene data show CDR1 as KGHSH and CDR2 as LQKENI. The CDR3 contains 14 residues. V was clipped by 0 bases and J by 5 bases, with 8 bases between them. CDR3 nucleotide sequence: TGTGCCAGCTCACCACCCTCTACCCACAATGAGCAGTTCTTC. This encodes CASSPPSTHNEQFF.

The table lists this clone with a count of one. The CDR3 reads CASSLPGLAGSTDTQYF. CDR3 DNA: TGCGCCAGCAGCCTACCGGGACTAGCGGGGAGCACAGATACGCAGTATTTT. The chain carries TRBV5-1 and TRBJ2-3, with 13 bases aligning to TRBD2. After removal of 4 bases from V and 0 bases from J, the junction contained 5 bases not matched to a gene. The CDR3 runs 17 residues. CDR1 and CDR2 from the germline V gene are SGHRS and YFSETQ.

The J gene is TRBJ2-1, the V gene TRBV6-5; 8 positions agree with TRBD1. V lost 4 bases and J lost 6; bases outside the gene matches: 11. This CDR3 spans 16 amino acids. Germline V gene lookup returns CDR1 MNHEY and CDR2 SVGAGI. CDR3 sequence (DNA): TGTGCCAGCAGTTTCCATGGACAGGGAGCCTCCAATGAGCAGTTCTTC. Protein product: CASSFHGQGASNEQFF.

This chain uses TRBV2 with TRBJ2-3; 7 positions match TRBD1. Trimming took 4 bases from V and 6 from J; bases not matched to a gene: 4. Germline lookup yields CDR1 SNHLY and CDR2 FYNNEI. The CDR3 runs 13 residues. The CDR3 is CASSGTGTDTQYF. The CDR3 DNA follows: TGTGCCAGCAGTGGGACAGGTACGGATACGCAGTATTTT.

The chain links TRBV7-9 to TRBJ2-3; D ambiguous. The CDR3 has 17 amino acids. Germline CDR1 SEHNR, CDR2 FQNEAQ (reference sequence). With 2 bases removed from V and 1 base from J, the gap between germline ends came to 16 bases. CDR3 in amino acids: CASSLMSLMKGTDTQYF. The CDR3 region has the DNA TGTGCCAGCAGCTTAATGTCCCTTATGAAGGGCACAGATACGCAGTATTTT. Filled out from reference TRBV7-9 and TRBJ2-3, the complete variable domain reads DTGVSQNPRHKITKRGQNVTFRCDPISEHNRLYWYRQTLGQGPEFLTYFQNEAQLEKSRLLSDRFSAERPKGSFSTLEIQRTEQGDSAMYLCASSLMSLMKGTDTQYFGPGTRLTVL.

The chain employs TRBV19 and TRBJ2-3; TRBD2 matches 7 bases. V lost 2 bases and J lost 2; bases outside the gene matches: 7. This CDR3 has 16 amino acids. The germline CDR1 and CDR2 sequences are LNHDA and SQIVND (reference sequence). CDR3 region: CASSIIGGTNTDTQYF. The CDR3 nucleotides are TGTGCCAGTAGTATAATCGGCGGGACTAACACAGATACGCAGTATTTT.

J is TRBJ2-4 and V is TRBV28; D gene ambiguous. Trimming removed 3 bases from V and 3 bases from J, with 12 bases in between. This CDR3 spans 15 amino acids. The germline CDR1 and CDR2 sequences are MDHEN and SYDVKM. DNA of the CDR3: TGTGCCAGCAGTTTTTGGTTAGGAAACAAAAACATTCAGTACTTC. This encodes CASSFWLGNKNIQYF.

A single count supports this clone. The chain carries TRBV28 and TRBJ2-1; 7 bases are a match to TRBD2. The junction had 8 bases not matched to a gene; V was cut back by 3 bases and J by 6 bases. CDR3 length: 15 amino acids. Germline V lookup: CDR1 MDHEN, CDR2 SYDVKM. CDR3 nucleotides: TGTGCCAGCAGTTTTAGTGGGAGGGGAAGCAATGAGCAGTTCTTC. This codes for CASSFSGRGSNEQFF.

The chain joins TRBV6-5 to TRBJ2-2, with TRBD2 identical over 11 bases. V was clipped by 8 bases and J by 3 bases; unmatched bases: 2. The germline V gene has CDR1 MNHEY and CDR2 SVGAGI. The CDR3 is 14 residues long. The CDR3 coding sequence is TGTGCCAGCCATAGCGGGAGGGACACCGGGGAGCTGTTTTTT. Its translation is CASHSGRDTGELFF.

This chain connects TRBV19 to TRBJ2-3; 7 bases agree with TRBD1. Germline V gives CDR1 LNHDA, CDR2 SQIVND (reference sequence). Trimming cost V 6 bases and J 3 bases; bases outside gene matches: 9. The CDR3 runs to 15 residues. In nucleotides, the CDR3 is TGTGCCAGTAGGGTACAGGGGCGTAGGACAGATACGCAGTATTTT. It translates to CASRVQGRRTDTQYF.

This chain links TRBV10-2 with TRBJ2-1, with D tentatively TRBD2 (5 bases). Between the trimmed V and J ends, which lost 7 bases and 6 bases, there was a span of 16 bases. The CDR3 is made up of 14 amino acids. Germline V lookup: CDR1 WSHSY, CDR2 SAAADI. This CDR3 reads CASMPGRGGNEQFF. In DNA, the CDR3 is TGCGCCAGCATGCCAGGTCGAGGAGGCAATGAGCAGTTCTTC.

The rearrangement uses TRBV28 and TRBJ2-2, with 9 bases lining up with TRBD2. CDR1 is MDHEN, CDR2 SYDVKM, per germline. The CDR3 is 14 amino acids. V was pared by 5 bases and J by 9 bases, with 7 bases of the junction left unmatched. DNA for the CDR3: TGTGCCAGCAGTCTGACTAGCGGTTATAGGGAGCTGTTTTTT. Its translation is CASSLTSGYRELFF.

The rearrangement joins TRBV6-5 to TRBJ1-2; the D is unclear. This CDR3 has 13 amino acids. Germline lookup yields CDR1 MNHEY and CDR2 SVGAGI. The V gene lost 6 bases and the J gene lost 4 bases, with 12 bases spanning the gap. The CDR3 nucleotides read TGTGCCAGCAGGGGAGAGGTTACCTATGGCTACACCTTC. Amino acids: CASRGEVTYGYTF.

V usage is TRBV19 and J usage is TRBJ2-7, with D uncertain. This CDR3 spans 15 amino acids. V lost 6 bases and J 4 bases, leaving 19 bases between the germline ends. CDR1 is LNHDA and CDR2 is SQIVND in the germline V gene (reference sequence). CDR3 sequence: CASSARRTDIYEQYF. CDR3 nucleotides: TGTGCCAGTAGCGCCAGGCGGACGGATATATACGAGCAGTACTTC. The full variable domain, its missing parts supplied by reference TRBV19 and TRBJ2-7, is DGGITQSPKYLFRKEGQNVTLSCEQNLNHDAMYWYRQDPGQGLRLIYYSQIVNDFQKGDIAEGYSVSREKKESFPLTVTSAQKNPTAFYLCASSARRTDIYEQYFGPGTRLTVT.

V gene TRBV5-5 combines with J gene TRBJ1-3; perhaps TRBD1 as D (6 bases). The CDR3 runs 17 residues. Germline CDR1 reads SGHKS; CDR2 reads YYEKEE (reference sequence). Trimming pared 4 bases from V and 0 bases from J, leaving 17 bases between. As DNA, the CDR3 is TGTGCCAGCAGCCTGACAGGACGGACCGACTCTGGAAACACCATATATTTT. It encodes CASSLTGRTDSGNTIYF.

The chain employs TRBV11-2 and TRBJ2-1; 10 bases fit TRBD2. Per germline, CDR1 SGHAT and CDR2 FQNNGV. V dropped 1 base and J dropped 7; count of bases not matched to a gene: 4. The CDR3 length is 15 residues. CDR3: CASSLVVTSGNEQFF. The CDR3, as DNA: TGTGCCAGCAGCTTAGTTGTGACTAGCGGGAATGAGCAGTTCTTC.

The CDR3 sequence: CSVEPDGAPEQYF. The CDR3, as DNA: TGCAGCGTCGAACCCGATGGGGCCCCCGAGCAGTACTTC. This chain links TRBV29-1 with TRBJ2-7; perhaps TRBD1 as D (5 bases). CDR3 length: 13 amino acids. Germline V CDR1 and CDR2: SQVTM, ANQGSEA. The V and J ends lost 6 bases and 6 bases respectively, with 18 bases between them.

This rearrangement joins TRBV3-1 (or the pseudogene TRBV3-2) to TRBJ2-4; D is possibly TRBD1 (5 bases). The CDR3 runs to 16 residues. The V gene lost 5 bases and the J gene lost 0 bases, with 14 bases spanning the gap. Germline V gene data show CDR1 as LGHDT and CDR2 as YNNKEL (reference sequence). CDR3 DNA sequence: TGTGCCAGCAGCTCTCGACAGAGCTTAGCCAAAAACATTCAGTACTTC. Protein sequence: CASSSRQSLAKNIQYF.

The V call is TRBV28, the J call TRBJ2-4; 11 bases fit TRBD1. This CDR3 is built from 14 residues. The V segment lost 2 bases and the J segment 10 bases; nucleotides outside the gene matches: 4. Per germline, CDR1 MDHEN and CDR2 SYDVKM. The CDR3 bases are TGTGCCAGCAGTTTAGGGGACAGGGGGTATATTCAGTACTTC. This encodes CASSLGDRGYIQYF. Drawing the rest from reference TRBV28 and TRBJ2-4, the complete variable domain is DVKVTQSSRYLVKRTGEKVFLECVQDMDHENMFWYRQDPGLGLRLIYFSYDVKMKEKGDIPEGYSVSREKKERFSLILESASTNQTSMYLCASSLGDRGYIQYFGAGTRLSVL.

The genes are TRBV21-1 and TRBJ1-4. TRBV21-1 is deemed a pseudogene. CDR3 length: 19 amino acids. The DNA of the CDR3 is TGTGCCAGCAGCCCTCATGGGGGTCCCACTCGACTAGGGAATGAAAAACTGTTTTTT. Translation gives CASSPHGGPTRLGNEKLFF.

This chain connects TRBV19 to TRBJ2-6; no reliable D call. The CDR3 covers 15 residues. The germline V gene encodes CDR1 LNHDA and CDR2 SQIVND (reference sequence). Trimming took off 1 base at V and 0 bases at J, with 4 bases between the two ends. CDR3 loop: CASSIGISGANVLTF. In nucleotides, the CDR3 is TGTGCCAGTAGTATAGGCATCTCTGGGGCCAACGTCCTGACTTTC.